A single sample is the source of the 6 T cell receptor beta chains below, sequenced in a study of graft-versus-host responses after intestinal transplantation. Antigens of these TCRs are unknown. Only in-frame clones appear in the TCRdb table, and some are missing; sequencing was by immunoSEQ multiplex PCR. The sample holds 75,000 to 95,000 clones, approximately 90% seen once. The sample consisted of unstimulated CD4+ T cells sorted from spleen or lymph node cells, taken before transplant. These receptors were taken from a human donor who was the organ donor for an intestinal transplant.

The chain combines TRBV5-4 with TRBJ2-5; TRBD1 aligns across 7 bases. CDR1 is SGHNT and CDR2 is YYREEE in the germline V gene (reference sequence). The CDR3 is 15 residues long. With V trimmed by 0 bases and J by 7 bases, 9 bases remained unmatched. This CDR3 reads CASSLVDRQKGTQYF. The CDR3 bases are TGTGCCAGCAGCTTGGTGGACAGGCAAAAGGGGACCCAGTACTTC.

V gene TRBV15 combines with J gene TRBJ2-3; the D is unclear. Germline values: CDR1 LNHNV, CDR2 YYDKDF (reference sequence). This CDR3 region has 15 residues. Trimming stripped 5 bases from V and 2 bases from J, with 14 bases between. CDR3 bases: TGTGCCACCAGCCTGAGGTTGTCCTACACAGATACGCAGTATTTT. It encodes CATSLRLSYTDTQYF.

The chain carries TRBV7-8 and TRBJ2-1; 9 bases align to TRBD2. Germline V gene data show CDR1 as SGHVS and CDR2 as FQNEAQ. The V and J ends lost 2 bases and 5 bases, in that order; junction bases with no gene match: 4. The CDR3 consists of 15 residues. CDR3 sequence: CASSLHRLADNEQFF. CDR3 nucleotide sequence: TGTGCCAGCAGCTTACACCGACTAGCGGACAATGAGCAGTTCTTC.

The CDR3 region is CASSPWTSSSYEQYF. The CDR3 bases are TGTGCCAGCAGTCCGTGGACTAGCTCCTCCTACGAGCAGTACTTC. V is TRBV6-1 and J is TRBJ2-7; 8 bases are shared with TRBD2. With V trimmed by 5 bases and J by 0 bases, 6 bases remained unmatched. CDR1 and CDR2 from the germline V gene are MNHNS and SASEGT. The CDR3 runs 15 residues.

This chain joins TRBV18 and TRBJ1-1, with D maybe TRBD1 (6 bases). CDR3 length: 14 amino acids. Per the germline V gene, CDR1 is KGHSH and CDR2 is LQKENI. Trimming took 4 bases from V and 10 from J, leaving 19 bases between them. CDR3 bases: TGTGCCAGCTCACGCAGTCAGGACAGTGGGGGAGCTTTCTTT. The encoded protein is CASSRSQDSGGAFF.

A single count supports this clone. This sequence joins TRBV18 and TRBJ1-1; D might be TRBD1 (6 bases). The germline gives CDR1 KGHSH, CDR2 LQKENI. The CDR3 runs 15 residues. V lost 2 bases and J 4 bases, leaving 14 bases between the germline ends. This chain's CDR3 is CASSPVRGRSTEAFF. CDR3 DNA sequence: TGTGCCAGCTCACCAGTCAGGGGCAGGAGCACTGAAGCTTTCTTT.